Given below is one TCR beta chain in context. Its specificity is unknown. Clones were sequenced by immunoSEQ multiplex PCR, and TCRdb holds only the in-frame ones, with some missing. The repertoire holds 9,500 to 15,000 clones, with 85% to 90% as singletons. The sample originates from a study of tumor-infiltrating lymphocytes in localized non-small cell lung cancer. In the study overall: Patients included smokers and never-smokers with various histologies, some sampled after neoadjuvant chemotherapy. Resected tumor was paired with non-adjacent uninvolved lung from the same patient.

V was pared by 0 bases and J by 8 bases, with 13 bases between. Germline V lookup: CDR1 GTSNPN, CDR2 SVGIG (reference sequence). This CDR3 contains 13 residues. Study-level results: No T-cell fraction difference was seen between IM1 and IM2 tumors.

The material sequenced was lung tumor tissue. The TCR originated in a human donor with non-small cell lung cancer. The V and J genes are TRBV30 and TRBJ1-1; D uncertain. CDR3 nucleotides: TGTGCCTGGAGTGTATCTTGGCACCAAGAAGCTTTCTTT. It codes for CAWSVSWHQEAFF. Full variable domain (remainder filled in from reference TRBV30 and TRBJ1-1): SQTIHQWPATLVQPVGSPLSLECTVEGTSNPNLYWYRQAAGRGLQLLFYSVGIGQISSEVPQNLSASRPQDRQFILSSKKLLLSDSGFYLCAWSVSWHQEAFFGQGTRLTVV.